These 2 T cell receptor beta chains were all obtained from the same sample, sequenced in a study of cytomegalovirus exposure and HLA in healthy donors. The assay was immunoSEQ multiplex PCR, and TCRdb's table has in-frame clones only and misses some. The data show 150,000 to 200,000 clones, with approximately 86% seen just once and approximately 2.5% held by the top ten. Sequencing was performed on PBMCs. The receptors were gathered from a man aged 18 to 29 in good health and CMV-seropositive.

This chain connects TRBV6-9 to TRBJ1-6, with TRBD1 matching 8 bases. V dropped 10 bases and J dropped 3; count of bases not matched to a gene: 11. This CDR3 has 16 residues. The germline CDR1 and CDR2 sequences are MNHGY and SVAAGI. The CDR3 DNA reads TGTGCCACCAACTGGTCAGGGGGCTTCTATAATTCACCCCTCCACTTT. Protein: CATNWSGGFYNSPLHF.

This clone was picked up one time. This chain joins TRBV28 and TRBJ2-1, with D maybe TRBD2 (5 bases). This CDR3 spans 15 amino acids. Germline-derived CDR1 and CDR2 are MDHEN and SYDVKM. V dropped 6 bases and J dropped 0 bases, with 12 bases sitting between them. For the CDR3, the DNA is TGTGCCAGCAGCAGCGGCGCGGCCTCCTACAATGAGCAGTTCTTC. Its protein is CASSSGAASYNEQFF.